The rows below give T cell receptor beta chains drawn from one sample of a study of cytomegalovirus exposure and HLA in healthy donors. The protocol was immunoSEQ multiplex PCR, while the TCRdb copy is restricted to in-frame clones and leaves out a portion. This table has about 130,000 clones, over 60% appearing once. Material for sequencing was PBMCs. The receptors stem from a man aged 55 to 70 in good health and CMV-seropositive. CDR3s leave out the opening cysteine and the closing phenylalanine or tryptophan.

v_gene	j_gene	CDR3aa
TRBV18	TRBJ1-1	ASSPPSGDRSEAF
TRBV15	TRBJ2-5	ATSREETQY
TRBV5-1	TRBJ2-7	ASTREGTGASYEQY
TRBV2	TRBJ2-3	ASSPQAFSDTQY
TRBV10-2	TRBJ1-5	ASSPGDRVYQPQH
TRBV5-4	TRBJ2-7	ASSTPGALLFEQY
TRBV2	TRBJ2-2	ASQGPSLNTGELF
TRBV9	TRBJ2-5	ASSAQGLIQETQY
TRBV5-1	TRBJ1-2	ASSHDTTGGWGYT
TRBV2	TRBJ2-7	ASEGTNSYEQY
TRBV29-1	TRBJ1-2	SVGGGEGGYT
TRBV5-1	TRBJ2-7	ASSWETSRQGQY
TRBV30	TRBJ2-5	AWRPRGEGETQY
TRBV4-1	TRBJ1-1	ASSQEGTGSEAF
TRBV25-1	TRBJ1-3	ASSAPLGRAIGNTIY
TRBV4-1	TRBJ2-5	ASSRGGAVQETQY
TRBV9	TRBJ2-1	ASSVLSGTGGIEPKQF
TRBV5-1	TRBJ2-1	ASSFYPSGQGDFNEQF
TRBV7-3	TRBJ2-3	ASSLPSPGTSGGARDTQY
TRBV19	TRBJ2-1	ASSPRGPAKREQF
TRBV7-2	TRBJ1-1	ASSLGTRMNTEAF
TRBV4-2	TRBJ1-3	ASSQRDRLSGNTIY
TRBV5-1	TRBJ2-2	ASSPQGTGELF
TRBV14	TRBJ2-3	ASSQESADTQY
TRBV28	TRBJ1-1	ASSLSQGEVNTEAF
TRBV18	TRBJ1-6	ASFAGQDSPLH
TRBV11-2	TRBJ2-5	ASSLAPSSETQY
TRBV5-1	TRBJ2-5	ASSLEGQNQETQY
TRBV6-1	TRBJ2-5	ASLRREAVETQY
TRBV9	TRBJ1-1	ASSVGQGRTEAF
TRBV10-3	TRBJ1-1	AISEGGGYRSTEAF
TRBV5-4	TRBJ2-6	ASSFEVLGANVLT
TRBV29-1	TRBJ1-2	SVRGQSDYGYT
TRBV2	TRBJ1-1	ASSRDMNTEAF
TRBV5-1	TRBJ2-5	ASSSNPSRGAKTQY
TRBV25-1	TRBJ1-2	ASSEWADNYGYT
TRBV5-4	TRBJ1-2	ASSPEGQRPYYGYT
TRBV15	TRBJ1-1	ATSRGAATEAF
TRBV9	TRBJ1-6	ASSVEAGRNSPLH
TRBV10-1	TRBJ1-1	ASSANRGWEAF
TRBV7-9	TRBJ2-3	ASSQTGDTQY
TRBV9	TRBJ1-1	ASSPTGGSDTEAF
TRBV28	TRBJ2-7	ASSLGRVPREAYEQY
TRBV19	TRBJ1-2	ASRRGGDSYGYT
TRBV7-3	TRBJ2-2	ASSFGINGELF
TRBV20-1	TRBJ1-2	SAGTREGYT
TRBV5-1	TRBJ2-1	ASSLTLSSYNEQF
TRBV30	TRBJ1-2	ASRQGANYGYT
TRBV10-3	TRBJ2-2	AISDLAGGLTNTGELF
TRBV10-3	TRBJ1-1	AITVSGTGDTEAF
TRBV15	TRBJ1-2	ATSRGGQGSNYGYT
TRBV28	TRBJ1-6	ASSFQGGDNSPLH
TRBV28	TRBJ2-7	ASSSPGTGAAYEQY
TRBV4-1	TRBJ1-2	ASSPSQFFAPGTGGREGYT
TRBV28	TRBJ1-2	ASRQNYGYT
TRBV30	TRBJ1-6	AWSTGHNSPLH
TRBV7-2	TRBJ2-7	ASSPRTGGYEQY